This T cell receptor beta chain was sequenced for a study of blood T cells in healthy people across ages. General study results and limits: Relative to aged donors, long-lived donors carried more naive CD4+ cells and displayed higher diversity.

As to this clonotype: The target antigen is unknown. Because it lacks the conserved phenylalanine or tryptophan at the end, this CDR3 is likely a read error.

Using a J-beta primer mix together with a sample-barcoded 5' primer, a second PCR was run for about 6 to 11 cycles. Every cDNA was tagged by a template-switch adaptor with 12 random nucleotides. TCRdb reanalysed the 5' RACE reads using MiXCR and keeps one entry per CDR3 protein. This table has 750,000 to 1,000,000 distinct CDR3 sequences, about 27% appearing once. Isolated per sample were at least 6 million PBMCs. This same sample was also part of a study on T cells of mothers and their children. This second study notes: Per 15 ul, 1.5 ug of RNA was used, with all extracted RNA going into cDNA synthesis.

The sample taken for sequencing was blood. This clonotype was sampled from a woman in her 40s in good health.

The CDR3, as DNA: TGTGCCAGCAGTTTAGCCCCTAGCGGGATACGGACAGATACGCAGTATTTG. Protein: CASSLAPSGIRTDTQYL. The chain couples TRBV12-3 or TRBV12-4 to TRBJ2-3, with 9 bases aligning to TRBD2. The CDR3 covers 17 residues. V trimming: 0 bases; J trimming: 3 bases; junction bases outside the gene matches: 7.